A selection of T cell receptor beta chains follows, all from one sample in a study of CD8 T cells in ankylosing spondylitis. MiXCR, run by TCRdb on the 5' RACE reads, gives a single entry per CDR3 protein. This sample has 250,000 to 400,000 distinct CDR3 sequences; around 10% occur once, and the top ten carry around 8.4%. Material: blood, either unsorted or a sorted T cell fraction (not recorded which). These receptor sequences come from a female donor with ankylosing spondylitis or in good health (not recorded which). The CDR3 runs from the conserved cysteine through the conserved F or W.

j_gene	v_gene	CDR3aa
TRBJ1-1	TRBV27	CASSFRSLNTEAFF
TRBJ1-1	TRBV7-6	CASSPLSENTEAFF
TRBJ1-2	TRBV14	CASSQAGGNYGYTF
TRBJ2-1	TRBV11-1	CASSLGTGFYNEQFF
TRBJ2-7	TRBV29-1	CSAGLAGVGEQYF
TRBJ1-1	TRBV9	CASSPTLGDTEAFF
TRBJ2-3	TRBV20-1	CSARDSRSSLITDTQYF
TRBJ2-7	TRBV5-1	CASSRGRGSYEQYF
TRBJ2-3	TRBV27	CASSNRIVADTQYF
TRBJ1-1	TRBV6-5	CASSTRGYEAFF
TRBJ1-1	TRBV7-9	CASSWDRGAFF
TRBJ2-1	TRBV12-5	CASGGIGNEQFF
TRBJ1-6	TRBV10-3	CAISASGPGNSPLHF
TRBJ2-3	TRBV29-1	CSAVAGDDTDTQYF
TRBJ2-1	TRBV28	CASSSGYSGNEQFF
TRBJ2-3	TRBV7-2	CAYSPGADTQYF
TRBJ2-3	TRBV20-1	CSVNRESDTQYF
TRBJ2-1	TRBV27	CASSPLGRGMNEQFF
TRBJ1-1	TRBV20-1	CSAETGVATEAFF
TRBJ1-3	TRBV20-1	CSALDLGRGNTIYF
TRBJ2-5	TRBV5-1	CASSLRGGGTQETQYF
TRBJ2-1	TRBV20-1	CSQLKTSGSNEQFF
TRBJ1-4	TRBV12-3/TRBV12-4	CASSEAGVREKLFF
TRBJ2-7	TRBV19	CASSISPSPYEQYF
TRBJ2-7	TRBV6-6	CASSVLDEQYF
TRBJ2-5	TRBV28	CASSQGTPPHETQYF
TRBJ2-7	TRBV3-2	CACSQDSGLSTNEQYF
TRBJ1-2	TRBV7-2	CASSSGTPKYYGYTF
TRBJ1-1	TRBV27	CASSRGATEAFF